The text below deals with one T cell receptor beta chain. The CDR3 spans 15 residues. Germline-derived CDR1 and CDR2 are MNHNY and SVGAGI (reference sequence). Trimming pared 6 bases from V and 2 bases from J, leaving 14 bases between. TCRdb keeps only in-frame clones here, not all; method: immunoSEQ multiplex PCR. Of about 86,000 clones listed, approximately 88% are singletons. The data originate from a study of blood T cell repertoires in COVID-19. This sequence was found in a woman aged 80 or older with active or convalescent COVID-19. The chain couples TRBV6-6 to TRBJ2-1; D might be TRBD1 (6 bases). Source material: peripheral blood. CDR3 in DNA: TGTGCCAGCAGAGATAAGGGGGACACCTACAATGAGCAGTTCTTC. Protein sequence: CASRDKGDTYNEQFF.